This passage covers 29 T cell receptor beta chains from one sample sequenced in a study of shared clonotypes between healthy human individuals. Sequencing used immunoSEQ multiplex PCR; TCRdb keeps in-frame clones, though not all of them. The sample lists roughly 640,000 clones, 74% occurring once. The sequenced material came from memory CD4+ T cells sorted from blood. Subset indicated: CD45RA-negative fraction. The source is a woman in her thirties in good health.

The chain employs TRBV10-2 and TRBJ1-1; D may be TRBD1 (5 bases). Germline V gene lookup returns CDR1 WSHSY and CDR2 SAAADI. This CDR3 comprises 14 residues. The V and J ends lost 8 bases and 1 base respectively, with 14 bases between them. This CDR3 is CASDRGTPNTEAFF. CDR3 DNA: TGCGCCAGCGACCGGGGGACGCCGAACACTGAAGCTTTCTTT.

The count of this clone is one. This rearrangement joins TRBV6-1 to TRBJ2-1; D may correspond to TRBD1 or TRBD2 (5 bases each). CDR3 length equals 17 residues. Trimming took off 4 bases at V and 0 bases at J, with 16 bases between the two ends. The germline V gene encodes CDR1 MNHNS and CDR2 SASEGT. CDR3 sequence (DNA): TGTGCCAGCAGTGGACCTGACTGGGGGAGCTCCTACAATGAGCAGTTCTTC. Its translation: CASSGPDWGSSYNEQFF.

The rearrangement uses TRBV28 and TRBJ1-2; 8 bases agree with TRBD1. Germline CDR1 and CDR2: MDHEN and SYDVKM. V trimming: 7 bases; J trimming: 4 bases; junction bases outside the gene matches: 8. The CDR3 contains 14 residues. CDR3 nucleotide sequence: TGTGCCAGCACCGAACAGGGGGTGCGCTATGGCTACACCTTC. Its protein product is CASTEQGVRYGYTF.

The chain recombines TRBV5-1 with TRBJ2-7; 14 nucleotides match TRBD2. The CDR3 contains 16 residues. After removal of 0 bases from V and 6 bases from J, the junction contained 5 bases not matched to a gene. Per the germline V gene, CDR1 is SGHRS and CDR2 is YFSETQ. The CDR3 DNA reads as TGCGCCAGCAGCTTGGGACTAGCGGGAGGGCTCAGCGAGCAGTACTTC. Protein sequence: CASSLGLAGGLSEQYF.

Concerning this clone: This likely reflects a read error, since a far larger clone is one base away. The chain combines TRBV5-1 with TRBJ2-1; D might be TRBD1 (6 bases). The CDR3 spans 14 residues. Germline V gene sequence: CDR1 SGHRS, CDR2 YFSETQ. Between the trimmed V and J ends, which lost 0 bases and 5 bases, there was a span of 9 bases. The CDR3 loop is CASSLGPGDNEQFF. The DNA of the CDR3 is TGCGCCAGCAGCTTGGGGCCAGGGGACAATGAGCAGTTCTTC.

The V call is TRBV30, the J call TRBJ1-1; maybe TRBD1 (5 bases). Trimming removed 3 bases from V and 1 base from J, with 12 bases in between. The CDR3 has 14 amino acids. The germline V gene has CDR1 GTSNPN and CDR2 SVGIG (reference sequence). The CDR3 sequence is CAWSEYRRNTEAFF. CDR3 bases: TGTGCCTGGAGCGAATACAGGAGGAACACTGAAGCTTTCTTT. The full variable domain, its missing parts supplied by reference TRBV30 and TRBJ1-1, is SQTIHQWPATLVQPVGSPLSLECTVEGTSNPNLYWYRQAAGRGLQLLFYSVGIGQISSEVPQNLSASRPQDRQFILSSKKLLLSDSGFYLCAWSEYRRNTEAFFGQGTRLTVV.

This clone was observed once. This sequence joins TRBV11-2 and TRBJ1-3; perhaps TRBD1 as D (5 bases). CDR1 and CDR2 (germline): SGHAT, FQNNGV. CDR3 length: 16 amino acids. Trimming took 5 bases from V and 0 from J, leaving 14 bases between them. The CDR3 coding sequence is TGTGCCAGCAGCCCACGGGACGGTGGCTCTGGAAACACCATATATTTT. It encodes CASSPRDGGSGNTIYF.

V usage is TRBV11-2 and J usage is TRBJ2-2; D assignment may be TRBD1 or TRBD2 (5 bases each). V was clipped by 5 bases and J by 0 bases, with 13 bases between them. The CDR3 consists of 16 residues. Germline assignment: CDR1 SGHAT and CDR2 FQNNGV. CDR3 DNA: TGTGCCAGCAGCCAACAGTGGGACGCGAACACCGGGGAGCTGTTTTTT. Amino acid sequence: CASSQQWDANTGELFF.

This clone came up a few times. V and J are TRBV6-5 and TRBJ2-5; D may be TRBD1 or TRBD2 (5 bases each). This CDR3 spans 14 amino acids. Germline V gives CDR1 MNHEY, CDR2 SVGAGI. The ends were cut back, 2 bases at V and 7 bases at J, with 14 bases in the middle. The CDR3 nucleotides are TGTGCCAGCAGTTACAGGGACCCCCTCGGGACCCAGTACTTC. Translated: CASSYRDPLGTQYF.

The DNA of the CDR3 is TGTGCCACGGGTCGAGGGATCTCGAACACCGGGGAGCTGTTTTTT. Translated: CATGRGISNTGELFF. V gene TRBV15 combines with J gene TRBJ2-2; D perhaps matches TRBD2 (5 bases). Trimming took 9 bases from V and 0 from J, leaving 14 bases between them. Per the germline V gene, CDR1 is LNHNV and CDR2 is YYDKDF (reference sequence). The CDR3 length is 15 residues.

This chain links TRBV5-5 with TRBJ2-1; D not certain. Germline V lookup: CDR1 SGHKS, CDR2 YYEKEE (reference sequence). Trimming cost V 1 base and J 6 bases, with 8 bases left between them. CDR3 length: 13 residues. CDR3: CASSLQPGNEQFF. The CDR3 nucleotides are TGTGCCAGCAGCTTGCAGCCGGGCAATGAGCAGTTCTTC.

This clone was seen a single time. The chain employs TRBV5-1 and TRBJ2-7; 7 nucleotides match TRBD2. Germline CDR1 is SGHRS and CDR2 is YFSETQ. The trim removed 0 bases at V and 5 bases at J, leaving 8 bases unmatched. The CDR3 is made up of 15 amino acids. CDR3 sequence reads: CASSLAGGGGNEQYF. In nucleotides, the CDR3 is TGCGCCAGCAGCTTGGCGGGCGGGGGAGGAAACGAGCAGTACTTC.

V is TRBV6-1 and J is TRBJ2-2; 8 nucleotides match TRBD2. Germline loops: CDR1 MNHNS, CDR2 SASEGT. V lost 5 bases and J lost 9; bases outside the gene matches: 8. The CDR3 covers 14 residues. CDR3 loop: CASSPSGGPRELFF. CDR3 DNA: TGTGCCAGCAGTCCCTCGGGGGGGCCGAGGGAGCTGTTTTTT.

This CDR3 reads CASISQPGPLNDEQYF. The CDR3 DNA is TGTGCCAGTATATCACAACCGGGACCTCTGAACGACGAGCAGTACTTC. This sequence joins TRBV19 and TRBJ2-7; D assignment may be TRBD1 or TRBD2 (5 bases each). Germline lookup yields CDR1 LNHDA and CDR2 SQIVND (reference sequence). CDR3 length: 16 residues. V lost 7 bases and J lost 5, with 24 bases in between.

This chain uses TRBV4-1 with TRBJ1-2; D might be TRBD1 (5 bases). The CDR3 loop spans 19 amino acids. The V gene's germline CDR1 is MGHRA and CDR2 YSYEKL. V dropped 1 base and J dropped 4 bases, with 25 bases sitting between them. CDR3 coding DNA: TGCGCCAGCAGCCAAGTTCCACCTCCATCCGGGGGACGTACCTATGGCTACACCTTC. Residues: CASSQVPPPSGGRTYGYTF.

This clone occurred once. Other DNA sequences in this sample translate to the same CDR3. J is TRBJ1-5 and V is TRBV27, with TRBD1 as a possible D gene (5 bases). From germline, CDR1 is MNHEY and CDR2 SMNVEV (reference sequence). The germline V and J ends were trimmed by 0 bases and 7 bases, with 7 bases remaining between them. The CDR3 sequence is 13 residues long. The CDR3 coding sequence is TGTGCCAGCAGTTTATCGGGGGTACAGCCCCAGCATTTT. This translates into CASSLSGVQPQHF.

The CDR3 loop reads CASSRADPSKETQYF. CDR3 bases: TGCGCCAGCAGCAGGGCGGACCCCTCTAAAGAGACCCAGTACTTC. The rearrangement links TRBV5-1 to TRBJ2-5, with D unresolved. The CDR3 runs 15 residues. Trimming took off 4 bases at V and 3 bases at J, with 16 bases between the two ends. CDR1 and CDR2 (germline): SGHRS, YFSETQ.

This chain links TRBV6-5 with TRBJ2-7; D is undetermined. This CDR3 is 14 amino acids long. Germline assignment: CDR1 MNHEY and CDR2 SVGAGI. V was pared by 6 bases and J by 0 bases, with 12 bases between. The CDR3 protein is CASRETKGSYEQYF. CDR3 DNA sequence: TGTGCCAGCAGGGAGACCAAGGGCTCCTACGAGCAGTACTTC.

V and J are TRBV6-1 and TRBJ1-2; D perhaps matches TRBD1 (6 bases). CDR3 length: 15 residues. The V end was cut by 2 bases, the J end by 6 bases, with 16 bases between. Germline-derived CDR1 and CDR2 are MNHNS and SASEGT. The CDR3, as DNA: TGTGCCAGCAGTGAATCGGTTTGGGGGGGGCATGGCTACACCTTC. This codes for CASSESVWGGHGYTF.

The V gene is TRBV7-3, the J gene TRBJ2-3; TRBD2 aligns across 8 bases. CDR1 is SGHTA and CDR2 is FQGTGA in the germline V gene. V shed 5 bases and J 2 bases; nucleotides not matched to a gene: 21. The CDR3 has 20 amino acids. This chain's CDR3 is CASSQTSGHKGRRNTDTQYF. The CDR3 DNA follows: TGTGCCAGCAGCCAAACTAGCGGCCACAAGGGGAGGCGCAACACAGATACGCAGTATTTT.

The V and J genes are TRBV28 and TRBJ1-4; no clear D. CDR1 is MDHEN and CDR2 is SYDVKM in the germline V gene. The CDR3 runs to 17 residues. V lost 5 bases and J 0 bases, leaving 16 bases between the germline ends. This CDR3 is CASSLSRWGATNEKLFF. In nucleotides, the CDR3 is TGTGCCAGCAGTCTTAGTCGGTGGGGTGCAACTAATGAAAAACTGTTTTTT.

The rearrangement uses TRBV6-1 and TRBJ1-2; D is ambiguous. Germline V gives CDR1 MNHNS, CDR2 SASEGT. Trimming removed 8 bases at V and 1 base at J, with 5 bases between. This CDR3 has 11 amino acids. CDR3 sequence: CASFYNYGYTF. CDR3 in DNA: TGTGCCAGCTTCTATAACTATGGCTACACCTTC.

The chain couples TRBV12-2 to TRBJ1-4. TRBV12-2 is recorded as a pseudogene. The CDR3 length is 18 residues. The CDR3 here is CASRLALWRGRGDVKLFF. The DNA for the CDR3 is TGTGCAAGTCGCTTAGCGCTGTGGAGGGGGAGAGGCGACGTAAAGCTGTTTTTT.

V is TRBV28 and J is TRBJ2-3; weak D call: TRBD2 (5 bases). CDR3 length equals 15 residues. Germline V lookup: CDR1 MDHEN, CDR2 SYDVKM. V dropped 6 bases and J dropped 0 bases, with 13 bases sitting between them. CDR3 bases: TGTGCCAGCAGCTCGGCTAGCATTAGCACAGATACGCAGTATTTT. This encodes CASSSASISTDTQYF.

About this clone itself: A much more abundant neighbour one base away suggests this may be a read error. CDR3 nucleotide sequence: TGTGCCAGCAGGGGACTAGCGGGAGCCTACAATGAGCAGTTCTTC. Amino acids: CASRGLAGAYNEQFF. The rearrangement joins TRBV6-6 to TRBJ2-1; TRBD2 agrees at 14 bases. CDR1 is MNHNY and CDR2 is SVGAGI in the germline V gene (reference sequence). The CDR3 is made up of 15 amino acids. J gave up 2 bases and V 6 bases, and 0 bases lay outside the gene matches.

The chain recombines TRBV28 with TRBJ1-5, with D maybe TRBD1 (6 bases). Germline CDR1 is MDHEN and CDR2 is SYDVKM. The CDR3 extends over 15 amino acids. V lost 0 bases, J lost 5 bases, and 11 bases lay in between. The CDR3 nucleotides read TGTGCCAGCAGTTTATGGGCAGGGGCTGATCAGCCCCAGCATTTT. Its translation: CASSLWAGADQPQHF.

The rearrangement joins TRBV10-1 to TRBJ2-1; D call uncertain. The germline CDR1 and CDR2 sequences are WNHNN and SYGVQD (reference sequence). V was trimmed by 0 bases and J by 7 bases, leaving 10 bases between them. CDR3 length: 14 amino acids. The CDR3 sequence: CASSESQAWNEQFF. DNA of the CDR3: TGCGCCAGCAGTGAGTCTCAGGCTTGGAATGAGCAGTTCTTC.

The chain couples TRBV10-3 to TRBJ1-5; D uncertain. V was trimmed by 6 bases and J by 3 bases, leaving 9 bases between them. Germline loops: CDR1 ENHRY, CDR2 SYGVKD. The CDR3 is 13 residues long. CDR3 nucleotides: TGTGCCATCAGAGCAGCTGACAATCAGCCCCAGCATTTT. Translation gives CAIRAADNQPQHF.

The chain's CDR3 is CASSFPQTYNEQFF. The CDR3 DNA sequence: TGTGCCAGCAGTTTCCCGCAGACCTACAATGAGCAGTTCTTC. The chain joins TRBV28 to TRBJ2-1; D unclear. Germline V CDR1 and CDR2: MDHEN, SYDVKM. This CDR3 comprises 14 residues. Trimming left V 3 bases short and J 2 bases short, with 8 bases between.